This T cell receptor (beta chain) was obtained from a study of blood T cell repertoires in COVID-19 (dated by TCRdb to 2018 to 2020). With regard to the full study: Collaborator samples came from the United States, Italy and Spain and covered acute and convalescent phases of COVID-19. Samples came from the ongoing ImmuneRACE study (first 160 participants) plus 1,254 subjects from 6 global collaborators. The prospective study material was composed of cDNA or gDNA derived from T cells, B-cell-depleted T cells, or PBMCs. HLA class I and class II types, where available, came from metadata supplied by the sample provider rather than from assay-based typing. Subjects who had been exposed to COVID-19, were actively infected with it, or had recovered from it provided the deeply sampled blood TCRbeta repertoires that made up the dataset. The repertoires were made available in a free public database intended to serve as a resource for research on the immune response to SARS-CoV-2. A de-identified subject ID, COVID-19 status, age in years and sex were almost always included in the sample metadata. Overall study results and their limits: Clinical and demographic metadata were provided uncurated, with the amount varying by source and participant.

V loses 8 bases of germline sequence and J loses 5 bases, and the interval between the two ends is 18 bases. From the germline V gene, CDR1 is MNHEY and CDR2 is SVGAGI. Spanning cysteine to phenylalanine, the CDR3 consists of 14 amino acids. Kept here is only the CDR3 DNA, which spans 42 bases and is read in frame from base 1. Regarding this clone: Its antigen specificity is not known. Qualities for individual bases were not recorded, and no much larger clone is one base off.

The immunoSEQ Assay, a bias-controlled multiplex PCR, was used to amplify TCRbeta CDR3 regions from genomic DNA. The original methods were these. The number of nucleated cells in each sample was estimated from the amplification of reference gene primers within the assay. To quantify the absolute abundance of each unique TCRbeta CDR3 rearrangement, sequence reads were collapsed and filtered. For each sample, productive Simpson clonality was calculated as the square root of Simpson's diversity index across productive rearrangements. This immuneACCESS table, as held by TCRdb, lists in-frame sequences with V and J called but not all clones. Of the missing ones, under half trace to an unresolved V gene in checked studies; the others have no known cause. The DNA gave D and trimming, while V, J and clone size come from that table. This sample lists around 16,000 clones; about 88% were detected once. Together, the top ten hold 10% of the sample.

The collaborating institutions used their own protocols to collect whole blood in K2EDTA tubes. For TCRbeta analysis, collaborators shipped samples as frozen whole blood, isolated PBMCs, or DNA extracted from either of those sample types. The chain was built from TRBV6-5 and TRBJ2-5; TRBD2 is a possible D gene, resting on 6 matching bases. The sample consisted of peripheral blood. The sequence was collected from an elderly man with acute or convalescent COVID-19. CDR3 loop: CASLRRGAGETQYF. At the DNA level, the sequence is TGTGCCAGCCTCCGGCGAGGGGCGGGGGAGACCCAGTACTTC.